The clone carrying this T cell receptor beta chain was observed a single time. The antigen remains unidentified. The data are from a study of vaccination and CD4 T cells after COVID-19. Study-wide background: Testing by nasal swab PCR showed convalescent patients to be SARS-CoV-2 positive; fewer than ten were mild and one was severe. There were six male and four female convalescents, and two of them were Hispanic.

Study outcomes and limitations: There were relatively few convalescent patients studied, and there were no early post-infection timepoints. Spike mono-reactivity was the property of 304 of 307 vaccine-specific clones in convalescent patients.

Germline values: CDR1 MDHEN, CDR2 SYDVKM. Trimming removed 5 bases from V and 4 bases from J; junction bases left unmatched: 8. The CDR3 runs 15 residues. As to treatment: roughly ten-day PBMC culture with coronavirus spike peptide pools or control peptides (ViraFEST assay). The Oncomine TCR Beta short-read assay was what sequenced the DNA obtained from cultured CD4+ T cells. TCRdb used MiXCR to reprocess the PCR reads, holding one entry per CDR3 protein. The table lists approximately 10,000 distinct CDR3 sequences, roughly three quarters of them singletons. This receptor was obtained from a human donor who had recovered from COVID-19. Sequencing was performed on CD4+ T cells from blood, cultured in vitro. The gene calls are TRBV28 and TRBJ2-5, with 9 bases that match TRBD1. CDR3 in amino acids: CASSPPGQGAETQYF. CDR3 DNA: TGTGCCAGCAGTCCACCGGGACAGGGTGCAGAGACCCAGTACTTC.